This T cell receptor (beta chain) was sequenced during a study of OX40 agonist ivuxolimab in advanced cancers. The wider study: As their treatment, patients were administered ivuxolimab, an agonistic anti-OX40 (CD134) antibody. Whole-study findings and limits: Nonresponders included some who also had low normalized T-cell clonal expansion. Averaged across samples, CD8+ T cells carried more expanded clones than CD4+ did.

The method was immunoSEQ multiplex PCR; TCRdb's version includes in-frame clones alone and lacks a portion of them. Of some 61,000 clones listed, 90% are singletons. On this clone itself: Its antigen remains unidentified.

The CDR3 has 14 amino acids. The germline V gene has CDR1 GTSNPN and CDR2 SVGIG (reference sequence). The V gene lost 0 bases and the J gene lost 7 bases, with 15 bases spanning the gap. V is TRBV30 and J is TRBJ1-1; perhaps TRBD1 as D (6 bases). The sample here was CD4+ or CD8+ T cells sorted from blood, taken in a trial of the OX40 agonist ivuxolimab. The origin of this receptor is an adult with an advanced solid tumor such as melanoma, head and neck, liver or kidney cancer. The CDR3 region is CAWSVGQHFYEAFF. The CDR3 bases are TGTGCCTGGAGTGTAGGACAGCATTTTTATGAAGCTTTCTTT.